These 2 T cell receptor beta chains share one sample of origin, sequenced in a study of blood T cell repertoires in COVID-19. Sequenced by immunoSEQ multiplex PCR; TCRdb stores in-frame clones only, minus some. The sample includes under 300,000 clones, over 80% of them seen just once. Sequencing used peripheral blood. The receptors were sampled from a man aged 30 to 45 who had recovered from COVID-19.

CDR3 region: CASSLQGGETQYF. The DNA for the CDR3 is TGTGCCAGCAGCTTGCAGGGTGGTGAGACCCAGTACTTC. The chain couples TRBV5-8 to TRBJ2-5, with D possibly being TRBD1 (5 bases). The CDR3 length is 13 residues. Germline CDR1 reads SGHTS; CDR2 reads YDEGEE. Between the trimmed V and J ends, which lost 1 base and 5 bases, there was a span of 9 bases.

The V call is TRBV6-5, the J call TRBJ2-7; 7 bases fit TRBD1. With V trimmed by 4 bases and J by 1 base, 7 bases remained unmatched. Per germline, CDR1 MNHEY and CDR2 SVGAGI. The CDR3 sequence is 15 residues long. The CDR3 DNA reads TGTGCCAGCAGTTCCCCACGGGACAGATCCTACGAGCAGTACTTC. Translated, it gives CASSSPRDRSYEQYF.